These 25 T cell receptor beta chains were sequenced from one sample in a study of blood T cells in healthy people across ages (dated by TCRdb to about 2015). Receptor amplification or capture employed 5' RACE. Sequenced using an Illumina HiSeq 2500. A second PCR of about 6 to 11 cycles was performed with a sample-barcoded 5' primer and a J-beta primer mix. TCRdb's own reprocessing of the public reads used fastp at Q25 and MiXCR and kept productive beta chains. A single entry per CDR3 protein holds the most common genes and DNA from its merged rows. A total of about 1.8 million distinct CDR3 sequences appear in this sample, around 50% of them only once. 2.1% of the sample belongs to the ten largest clones. The sample was blood. Receptors were obtained from a woman in her 40s in good health.

The V call is TRBV7-2, the J call TRBJ1-6; D is unclear. CDR3 length: 13 residues. Trimming shortened V by 5 bases and J by 7 bases, and 9 bases separated the two germline ends. Germline V CDR1 and CDR2: SGHTA, FQGNSA. CDR3 protein: CASSQAKNSPLHF. DNA of the CDR3: TGTGCCAGCAGCCAAGCCAAGAATTCACCCCTCCACTTT.

This clonotype was detected once. This chain connects TRBV7-2 to TRBJ2-1; D is ambiguous. V was cut by 0 bases and J by 3 bases, with 9 bases left in between. The CDR3 sequence is 15 residues long. CDR1 is SGHTA, CDR2 FQGNSA, per germline. In nucleotides, the CDR3 is TGTGCCAGCAGCTTAGCTGGGCTACTCTACAATGAGCAGTTCTTC. It encodes CASSLAGLLYNEQFF.

This chain uses TRBV6-5 with TRBJ2-5, with D perhaps TRBD1 (5 bases). The CDR3 consists of 16 residues. CDR1 is MNHEY and CDR2 is SVGAGI in the germline V gene. V was pared by 0 bases and J by 5 bases, with 16 bases between. The CDR3 bases are TGTGCCAGCAGTTACTCCCGCCACCAGGGTGGGGAGACCCAGTACTTC. It yields the protein CASSYSRHQGGETQYF.

The chain uses TRBV7-2 and TRBJ2-1; 10 bases match TRBD2. The trim removed 5 bases at V and 6 bases at J, leaving 7 bases unmatched. The CDR3 sequence is 15 residues long. The germline gives CDR1 SGHTA, CDR2 FQGNSA. The CDR3 DNA sequence: TGTGCCAGCAGCCCCCGGACTAGCGGTTCCAATGAGCAGTTCTTC. Protein sequence: CASSPRTSGSNEQFF.

V and J are TRBV28 and TRBJ2-7; D possibly corresponds to TRBD1 (5 bases). Germline V lookup: CDR1 MDHEN, CDR2 SYDVKM. This CDR3 contains 13 residues. The germline V and J ends were trimmed by 11 bases and 0 bases, with 14 bases remaining between them. The chain's CDR3 is CAAGRGSSYEQYF. The CDR3 nucleotides are TGTGCCGCCGGAAGGGGAAGCTCCTACGAGCAGTACTTC.

The rearrangement joins TRBV3-1 to TRBJ2-1; D not certain. V was clipped by 4 bases and J by 0 bases, with 10 bases between them. Germline assignment: CDR1 LGHDT and CDR2 YNNKEL (reference sequence). This CDR3 has 15 residues. The CDR3 loop reads CASSRAVVSYNEQFF. CDR3 bases: TGTGCCAGCAGCCGGGCGGTTGTCTCCTACAATGAGCAGTTCTTC.

This clonotype appeared a few times. The chain employs TRBV4-3 and TRBJ2-5; D ambiguous. V was shortened by 1 base and J by 4 bases, with 13 bases between the two germline ends. The CDR3 is 15 amino acids. Germline CDR1 reads LGHNA; CDR2 reads YSLEER. In nucleotides, the CDR3 is TGCGCCAGCAGCCAAGGTCCAGAACCGGGAGAGACCCAGTACTTC. Amino acid sequence: CASSQGPEPGETQYF.

This clonotype has a single count. The gene calls are TRBV6-6 and TRBJ2-5, with 10 nucleotides matching TRBD1. The V and J ends lost 3 bases and 4 bases, in that order; junction bases with no gene match: 5. Germline CDR1 MNHNY, CDR2 SVGAGI (reference sequence). The CDR3 has 15 amino acids. For the CDR3, the DNA is TGTGCCAGCAGTTATTGGGACAGGGGCGGAGAGACCCAGTACTTC. This codes for CASSYWDRGGETQYF.

The chain employs TRBV28 and TRBJ2-3; 11 positions agree with TRBD2. The CDR3 length is 14 residues. The V gene's germline CDR1 is MDHEN and CDR2 SYDVKM. After removal of 11 bases from V and 2 bases from J, the junction contained 6 bases not matched to a gene. The CDR3 DNA is TGTGCCCACAATAGCGGGGGGGACACAGATACGCAGTATTTT. Protein product: CAHNSGGDTDTQYF.

Details on this clonotype: Compared with germline, one end of the junction differs, possibly owing to a read error. The V call is TRBV7-7, the J call TRBJ2-5, with D possibly being TRBD2 (6 bases). The CDR3 extends over 15 amino acids. Germline lookup yields CDR1 SSHAT and CDR2 FNYEAQ (reference sequence). The CDR3 DNA is TGTGCTAGCAGCTGGGGGGAGGAGCACCACGGGACCCAGTACTTC. It specifies CASSWGEEHHGTQYF.

The chain employs TRBV18 and TRBJ1-4, with D unresolved. CDR3 length: 14 residues. Germline values: CDR1 KGHSH, CDR2 LQKENI. V was shortened by 3 bases and J by 6 bases, with 11 bases between the two germline ends. The CDR3 loop reads CASSPGPAHEKLFF. CDR3 bases: TGTGCCAGCTCACCGGGTCCAGCTCATGAAAAACTGTTTTTT.

This clonotype was observed a few times. The J gene is TRBJ2-4, the V gene TRBV2; the match to TRBD1 covers 10 bases. Per the germline V gene, CDR1 is SNHLY and CDR2 is FYNNEI. CDR3 size: 16 residues. Trimming took 6 bases from V and 4 from J; bases not matched to a gene: 9. The CDR3 region has the DNA TGTGCCAGCAGCGCCTGGACAGGGGGATCAAAAAACATTCAGTACTTC. It translates to CASSAWTGGSKNIQYF.

The chain recombines TRBV6-1 with TRBJ1-6; 7 bases align to TRBD1. The CDR3 consists of 15 residues. The V and J ends lost 7 bases and 2 bases, in that order; junction bases with no gene match: 5. Germline CDR1 is MNHNS and CDR2 is SASEGT. Here the CDR3 DNA reads TGTGCCAGCACCCCAGACAGGGCCTATAATTCACCCCTCCACTTT. As protein: CASTPDRAYNSPLHF.

The V call is TRBV20-1, the J call TRBJ2-5; 7 nucleotides match TRBD1. This CDR3 spans 14 amino acids. Per germline, CDR1 DFQATT and CDR2 SNEGSKA (reference sequence). The ends lost 1 base at V and 5 bases at J; junction bases unmatched: 7. The CDR3 region has the DNA TGCAGTGCTAGAGTACCGACAGGGAGTGAGACCCAGTACTTC. Translating gives CSARVPTGSETQYF.

V is TRBV3-1 and J is TRBJ2-1, with 9 bases fitting TRBD1. V was clipped by 3 bases and J by 7 bases; unmatched bases: 13. The CDR3 spans 17 residues. Germline V gives CDR1 LGHDT, CDR2 YNNKEL (reference sequence). In DNA form, the CDR3 reads TGTGCCAGCAGCCATACACTGACAGGGGGGAAGGAGAATGAGCAGTTCTTC. Its protein product is CASSHTLTGGKENEQFF.

This clonotype was seen only a few times. This rearrangement joins TRBV7-2 to TRBJ2-1; D is perhaps TRBD1 or TRBD2 (5 bases each). CDR3 length equals 14 residues. With 5 bases removed from V and 9 bases from J, the gap between germline ends came to 17 bases. CDR1 and CDR2 (germline): SGHTA, FQGNSA. The CDR3 spells CASSPDARGIEQFF. The CDR3 DNA is TGTGCCAGCAGCCCGGACGCGAGGGGAATTGAGCAGTTCTTC.

The rearrangement joins TRBV24-1 to TRBJ2-5; a possible D gene is TRBD2 (6 bases). Trimming took 1 base from V and 2 from J, leaving 16 bases between them. Germline V gene sequence: CDR1 KGHDR, CDR2 SFDVKD. This CDR3 is 17 amino acids long. The CDR3 bases are TGTGCCACCAGTGATTTCCCGGGGGACTCCCGACAAGAGACCCAGTACTTC. Translating it yields CATSDFPGDSRQETQYF.

The chain carries TRBV10-3 and TRBJ1-2; D call uncertain. The CDR3 extends over 14 amino acids. The germline gives CDR1 ENHRY, CDR2 SYGVKD. Between the trimmed V and J ends, which lost 3 bases and 1 base, there was a span of 9 bases. The CDR3 region is CAISDIVINYGYTF. The CDR3 DNA sequence: TGTGCCATCAGTGATATAGTTATTAACTATGGCTACACCTTC.

The rearrangement uses TRBV4-2 and TRBJ1-6, with D perhaps matching TRBD1 (5 bases). Germline V gene lookup returns CDR1 LGHNA and CDR2 YNFKEQ. Trimming left V 0 bases short and J 0 bases short, with 12 bases between. This CDR3 spans 18 amino acids. The CDR3, as DNA: TGTGCCAGCAGCCAAGACCCTCGACAGAGCTCCTATAATTCACCCCTCCACTTT. This codes for CASSQDPRQSSYNSPLHF.

V is TRBV24-1 and J is TRBJ2-5, with a weak D call TRBD1 (5 bases). The germline V and J ends were trimmed by 2 bases and 5 bases, with 11 bases remaining between them. Germline V gene sequence: CDR1 KGHDR, CDR2 SFDVKD. The CDR3 has 14 residues. The CDR3 spells CATSDWGQAETQYF. Written as DNA, the CDR3 is TGTGCCACCAGTGATTGGGGCCAGGCTGAGACCCAGTACTTC.

For this clonotype: The junction and the germline gene differ at one end; a read error may be behind it. The rearrangement uses TRBV11-2 and TRBJ2-7, with 11 nucleotides matching TRBD1. CDR3 length: 17 residues. The germline V gene encodes CDR1 SGHAT and CDR2 FQNNGV. The CDR3 region is CASTLVPGTGGAYEQYF. CDR3 nucleotide sequence: TGTGCCAGCACCTTAGTCCCCGGGACAGGGGGGGCCTACGAGCAGTACTTC.

This clonotype was counted only a few times. One junction end disagrees with the germline gene, perhaps due to a read error. V and J are TRBV20-1 and TRBJ2-5; D uncertain. CDR1 and CDR2 (germline): DFQATT, SNEGSKA (reference sequence). This CDR3 spans 11 amino acids. CDR3 coding DNA: TGCAGTGCTAGCAAGGATGAGACTCAGTACTTC. Protein: CSASKDETQYF.

The gene calls are TRBV10-3 and TRBJ2-3, with D perhaps matching TRBD1 (6 bases). The CDR3 totals 15 residues. Germline V gene lookup returns CDR1 ENHRY and CDR2 SYGVKD. V was clipped by 4 bases and J by 2 bases, with 13 bases between them. The CDR3 DNA reads as TGTGCCATCAGTGCCCCCGGGACACTCACAGATACGCAGTATTTT. This encodes CAISAPGTLTDTQYF.

The gene calls are TRBV5-1 and TRBJ1-2; D remains unclear. Trimming removed 3 bases from V and 7 bases from J, with 13 bases in between. Germline V lookup: CDR1 SGHRS, CDR2 YFSETQ. CDR3 length: 13 residues. CDR3 sequence: CASSSTASGGYTF. As DNA, the CDR3 is TGCGCCAGCAGCTCAACGGCGTCGGGTGGCTACACCTTC. The entire variable domain, with the rest obtained from reference TRBV5-1 and TRBJ1-2, is as follows: KAGVTQTPRYLIKTRGQQVTLSCSPISGHRSVSWYQQTPGQGLQFLFEYFSETQRNKGNFPGRFSGRQFSNSRSEMNVSTLELGDSALYLCASSSTASGGYTFGSGTRLTVV.

The sample holds one count of this clonotype. The genes are TRBV27 and TRBJ1-2; maybe TRBD1 (6 bases). The CDR3 extends over 15 amino acids. Trimming removed 0 bases at V and 8 bases at J, with 16 bases between. Germline V lookup: CDR1 MNHEY, CDR2 SMNVEV (reference sequence). In nucleotides, the CDR3 is TGTGCCAGCAGTTTATCCCGAACAGGGTCGTGGGGCTACACCTTC. It yields the protein CASSLSRTGSWGYTF.